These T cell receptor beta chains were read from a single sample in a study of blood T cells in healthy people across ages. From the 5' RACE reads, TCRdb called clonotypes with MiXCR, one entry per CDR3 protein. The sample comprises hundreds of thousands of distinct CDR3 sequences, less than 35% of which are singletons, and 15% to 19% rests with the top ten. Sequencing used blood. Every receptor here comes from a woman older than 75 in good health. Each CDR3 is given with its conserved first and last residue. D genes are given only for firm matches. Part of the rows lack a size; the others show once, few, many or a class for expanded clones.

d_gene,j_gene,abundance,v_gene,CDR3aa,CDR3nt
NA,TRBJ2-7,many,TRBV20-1,CSAGPDRRREQYF,TGCAGTGCTGGCCCTGACAGGCGGAGAGAGCAGTACTTC
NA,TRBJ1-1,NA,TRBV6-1,CASSEATQAGTEAFF,TGTGCCAGCAGTGAAGCGACGCAGGCCGGCACTGAAGCTTTCTTT
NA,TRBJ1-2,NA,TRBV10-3,CAIRGEGFVYGYTF,TGTGCCATCAGGGGGGAGGGGTTCGTCTATGGCTACACCTTC
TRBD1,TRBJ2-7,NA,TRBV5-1,CTSSLTGTGGSYEQYF,TGCACCAGCAGCTTAACCGGGACAGGGGGTTCCTACGAGCAGTACTTC
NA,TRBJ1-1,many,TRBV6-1,CASIGDTEAFF,TGTGCCAGCATAGGGGATACTGAAGCTTTCTTT
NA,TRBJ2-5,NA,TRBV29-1,CSVLVDGQETQYF,TGCAGCGTCCTAGTTGACGGCCAAGAGACCCAGTACTTC
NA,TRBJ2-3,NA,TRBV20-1,CSARGEGGTDTQYF,TGCAGTGCTAGAGGAGAGGGGGGCACAGATACGCAGTATTTT
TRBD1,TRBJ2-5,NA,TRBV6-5,CASQGAQETQYF,TGTGCCAGCCAGGGGGCCCAAGAGACCCAGTACTTC
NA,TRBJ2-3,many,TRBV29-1,CSVSVVGTDTQYF,TGCAGCGTCTCTGTGGTGGGCACAGATACGCAGTATTTT
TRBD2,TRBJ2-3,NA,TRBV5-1,CASRPGGGGATDTQYF,TGCGCCAGCAGGCCTGGAGGCGGGGGGGCAACAGATACGCAGTATTTT
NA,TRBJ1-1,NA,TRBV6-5,CASRIVQGRITEAFF,TGTGCCAGCAGAATCGTACAGGGACGGATCACTGAAGCTTTCTTT
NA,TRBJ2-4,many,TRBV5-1,CASSLEQSLAKNIQYF,TGCGCCAGCAGCTTGGAACAGTCTTTAGCCAAAAACATTCAGTACTTC
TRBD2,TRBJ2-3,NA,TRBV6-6,CASSPGLGAGGADTQYF,TGTGCCAGCAGCCCGGGGCTTGGAGCGGGGGGTGCAGATACGCAGTATTTT
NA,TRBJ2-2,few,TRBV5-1,CASSFDDTGELFF,TGCGCCAGCAGCTTTGACGACACCGGGGAGCTGTTTTTT
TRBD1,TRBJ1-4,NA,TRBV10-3,CAISGQGGNEKLFF,TGTGCCATCAGTGGACAGGGGGGTAATGAAAAACTGTTTTTT
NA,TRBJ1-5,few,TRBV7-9,CASSSNSAHQPQHF,TGTGCCAGCAGCTCTAACAGTGCCCATCAGCCCCAGCATTTT
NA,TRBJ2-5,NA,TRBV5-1,CASATPGTPRETQYF,TGCGCCAGCGCCACACCCGGGACACCGCGCGAGACCCAGTACTTC
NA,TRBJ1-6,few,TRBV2,CASSGEGNSPLHF,TGTGCCAGCAGTGGGGAAGGGAATTCACCCCTCCACTTT
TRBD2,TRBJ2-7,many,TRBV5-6,CASSFPGLGNEQYF,TGTGCCAGCAGCTTCCCAGGACTAGGTAACGAGCAGTACTTC
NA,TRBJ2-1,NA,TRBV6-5,CASTRTVWSYNEQFF,TGTGCCAGCACCAGGACGGTTTGGTCCTACAATGAGCAGTTCTTC
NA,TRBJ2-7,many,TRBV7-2,CASSPAGSTEQYF,TGTGCCAGCAGCCCCGCGGGTAGCACCGAGCAGTACTTC
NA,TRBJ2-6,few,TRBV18,CASSLTGPGQSSGANVLTF,TGTGCCAGCTCACTCACGGGACCGGGACAAAGCTCTGGGGCCAACGTCCTGACTTTC
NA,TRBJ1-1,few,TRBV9,CASSVGGRLNTEAFF,TGTGCCAGCAGCGTAGGGGGCAGGTTGAACACTGAAGCTTTCTTT
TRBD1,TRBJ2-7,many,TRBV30,CAWSLQGDEQYF,TGTGCCTGGAGTCTCCAGGGGGACGAGCAGTACTTC
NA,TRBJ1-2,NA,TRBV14,CASSQGVKAQFSNYGYTF,TGTGCCAGCAGCCAAGGGGTTAAAGCGCAATTTTCTAACTATGGCTACACCTTC
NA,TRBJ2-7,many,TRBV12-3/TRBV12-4,CASSLKTGPNYEQYF,TGTGCCAGCAGTTTGAAGACAGGACCGAACTACGAGCAGTACTTC
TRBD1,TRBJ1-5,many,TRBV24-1,CATSDSRQGANQPQHF,TGTGCCACCAGTGATTCGAGACAGGGGGCAAATCAGCCCCAGCATTTT